These 29 T cell receptor beta chains share one sample of origin, sequenced in a study of blood T cell repertoires in COVID-19. TCRdb's table, derived via immunoSEQ multiplex PCR, lists solely in-frame clones and lacks some. Among about 260,000 clones listed, almost 85% were seen once. Input material: peripheral blood. All receptors derive from a woman older than 75 with acute or convalescent COVID-19.

The chain uses TRBV2 and TRBJ2-7, with 8 bases aligning to TRBD1. CDR3 length: 16 amino acids. Germline V gene sequence: CDR1 SNHLY, CDR2 FYNNEI. With V trimmed by 1 base and J by 0 bases, 5 bases remained unmatched. The CDR3 spells CASSEDGTGHSYEQYF. The DNA of the CDR3 is TGTGCCAGCAGTGAAGACGGGACAGGTCACTCCTACGAGCAGTACTTC.

The chain carries TRBV6-2 or TRBV6-3 and TRBJ2-5; tentative D call: TRBD1 (6 bases). V was cut by 4 bases and J by 4 bases, with 16 bases left in between. The germline V gene encodes CDR1 MNHEY and CDR2 SVGEGT. The CDR3 is made up of 15 amino acids. The CDR3 loop is CASSLYRAQRETQYF. Here the CDR3 DNA reads TGTGCCAGCAGTTTATACAGGGCGCAACGAGAGACCCAGTACTTC.

The J gene is TRBJ2-1, the V gene TRBV7-2, with 10 bases identical to TRBD2. The CDR3 runs 15 residues. J lost 6 bases, V lost 4 bases, and 6 bases had no gene match. Germline values: CDR1 SGHTA, CDR2 FQGNSA. CDR3 sequence (DNA): TGTGCCAGCAGCTCCAAAGCGGGGGGGGGCAATGAGCAGTTCTTC. It yields the protein CASSSKAGGGNEQFF.

The V and J genes are TRBV10-2 and TRBJ1-1; no reliable D call. V was pared by 3 bases and J by 5 bases, with 13 bases between. Germline V gene sequence: CDR1 WSHSY, CDR2 SAAADI. This CDR3 is built from 14 residues. CDR3 protein: CASSEWEGLTEAFF. The CDR3 nucleotides read TGCGCCAGCAGTGAATGGGAAGGACTTACTGAAGCTTTCTTT.

This chain joins TRBV5-1 and TRBJ2-5; TRBD1 agrees at 8 bases. This CDR3 has 16 residues. Germline V lookup: CDR1 SGHRS, CDR2 YFSETQ. The V segment lost 7 bases and the J segment 2 bases; nucleotides outside the gene matches: 13. CDR3 in amino acids: CASEKNGQGTQETQYF. The CDR3 nucleotides are TGCGCCAGCGAGAAAAACGGACAGGGAACTCAAGAGACCCAGTACTTC. The whole variable domain, filled in from reference TRBV5-1 and TRBJ2-5, reads KAGVTQTPRYLIKTRGQQVTLSCSPISGHRSVSWYQQTPGQGLQFLFEYFSETQRNKGNFPGRFSGRQFSNSRSEMNVSTLELGDSALYLCASEKNGQGTQETQYFGPGTRLLVL.

This chain links TRBV24-1 with TRBJ2-3; D might be TRBD1 (6 bases). Looked up from germline, CDR1 is KGHDR and CDR2 is SFDVKD. CDR3 size: 15 residues. V was shortened by 7 bases and J by 1 base, with 14 bases between the two germline ends. The CDR3 here is CATRDGRTGTDTQYF. CDR3 nucleotides: TGTGCCACCAGAGACGGCCGGACAGGCACAGATACGCAGTATTTT.

This clone was detected once. The chain links TRBV10-3 to TRBJ2-3, with TRBD1 identical over 11 bases. The junction had 7 bases not matched to a gene; V was cut back by 10 bases and J by 1 base. CDR1 is ENHRY and CDR2 is SYGVKD in the germline V gene. There are 15 residues in the CDR3. The CDR3 DNA is TGTGCCACAATGGACAGGGGGCGAGGCACAGATACGCAGTATTTT. Its protein is CATMDRGRGTDTQYF.

The chain uses TRBV5-6 and TRBJ1-5, with no clear D. This CDR3 is 14 amino acids long. V lost 0 bases, J lost 3 bases, and 7 bases lay in between. Germline V CDR1 and CDR2: SGHDT, YYEEEE. The CDR3 DNA is TGTGCCAGCAGCTTGGGCAGCGTCAATCAGCCCCAGCATTTT. It specifies CASSLGSVNQPQHF.

The rearrangement uses TRBV5-1 and TRBJ1-1; no definite D call. Between the trimmed V and J ends, which lost 1 base and 2 bases, there was a span of 9 bases. The CDR3 consists of 14 residues. CDR1 is SGHRS, CDR2 YFSETQ, per germline. The CDR3 region has the DNA TGCGCCAGCAGCTTGTTTGCGAGTAACACTGAAGCTTTCTTT. This encodes CASSLFASNTEAFF.

The genes are TRBV6-5 and TRBJ2-7, with 7 positions matching TRBD1. J gave up 3 bases and V 6 bases, and 8 bases lay outside the gene matches. Germline CDR1 MNHEY, CDR2 SVGAGI. CDR3 size: 14 residues. CDR3 bases: TGTGCCAGCAGGACCAACAGGGGTTTCTACGAGCAGTACTTC. Its protein product is CASRTNRGFYEQYF.

This clone came up a few times. The chain links TRBV18 to TRBJ1-6; 7 bases are a match to TRBD1. This CDR3 contains 19 residues. The V gene end was trimmed by 6 bases and the J gene end by 0 bases; junction bases not matched to a gene: 14. Looked up from germline, CDR1 is KGHSH and CDR2 is LQKENI. CDR3 DNA: TGTGCCAGCTCGCGGGACAGCGCGTCAGCCTCCTCCTATAATTCACCCCTCCACTTT. This gives the protein CASSRDSASASSYNSPLHF.

This clone was observed a single time. The CDR3 sequence is CASSIGLAGLSYEQYF. In DNA form, the CDR3 reads TGCGCCAGCAGCATAGGACTAGCGGGACTTTCTTACGAGCAGTACTTC. The chain uses TRBV5-1 and TRBJ2-7, with 12 nucleotides matching TRBD2. Germline lookup yields CDR1 SGHRS and CDR2 YFSETQ. After removal of 4 bases from V and 4 bases from J, the junction contained 9 bases not matched to a gene. This CDR3 spans 16 amino acids.

V and J are TRBV2 and TRBJ2-7; D not resolved. Germline values: CDR1 SNHLY, CDR2 FYNNEI. The V end lost 6 bases, the J end lost 7 bases, and 7 bases lay between the germline ends. This CDR3 has 10 amino acids. In DNA form, the CDR3 reads TGTGCCAGCAGGGTGCGAGAGCAGTACTTC. As protein: CASRVREQYF.

This chain connects TRBV9 to TRBJ2-3; D is unresolved. With 4 bases removed from V and 3 bases from J, the gap between germline ends came to 9 bases. The V gene's germline CDR1 is SGDLS and CDR2 YYNGEE. This CDR3 spans 13 amino acids. Here the CDR3 DNA reads TGTGCCAGCAGCACACCCGGGACAGATACGCAGTATTTT. Translated, it gives CASSTPGTDTQYF.

This chain connects TRBV9 to TRBJ2-1, with D perhaps TRBD1 (7 bases). Germline CDR1 and CDR2: SGDLS and YYNGEE. CDR3 length equals 15 residues. V was clipped by 0 bases and J by 7 bases, with 14 bases between them. CDR3 in DNA: TGTGCCAGCAGCGTAGGGGACAGACTAGGAAATGAGCAGTTCTTC. Its protein product is CASSVGDRLGNEQFF.

The rearrangement links TRBV7-2 to TRBJ2-2; a weak D match, TRBD2 (7 bases). Germline V gene sequence: CDR1 SGHTA, CDR2 FQGNSA. Deletions cut 4 bases from V and 6 bases from J, with 18 bases between. The CDR3 spans 16 residues. CDR3 residues: CASSSRSGTIAGELFF. The DNA of the CDR3 is TGTGCCAGCAGCTCGCGCAGCGGGACAATCGCCGGGGAGCTGTTTTTT.

V and J are TRBV6-1 and TRBJ1-1, with no clear D. V shed 4 bases and J shed 3 bases, with 18 bases lying between them. The CDR3 spans 16 residues. CDR1 and CDR2 (germline): MNHNS, SASEGT. DNA of the CDR3: TGTGCCAGCAGTGTATCGGGGAGGAGGGTCGACACTGAAGCTTTCTTT. It yields the protein CASSVSGRRVDTEAFF.

The V gene is TRBV15, the J gene TRBJ2-3; D gene ambiguous. V gave up 0 bases and J gave up 2 bases, with 12 bases separating them. The germline CDR1 and CDR2 sequences are LNHNV and YYDKDF (reference sequence). This CDR3 region has 16 residues. The CDR3 DNA is TGTGCCACCAGCAGAGATCTGGCACCCAACACAGATACGCAGTATTTT. Its protein is CATSRDLAPNTDTQYF. Full variable domain (missing parts from reference TRBV15 and TRBJ2-3): DAMVIQNPRYQVTQFGKPVTLSCSQTLNHNVMYWYQQKSSQAPKLLFHYYDKDFNNEADTPDNFQSRRPNTSFCFLDIRSPGLGDTAMYLCATSRDLAPNTDTQYFGPGTRLTVL.

The gene calls are TRBV7-2 and TRBJ1-1; 7 nucleotides align to TRBD1. The CDR3 loop spans 12 amino acids. Germline loops: CDR1 SGHTA, CDR2 FQGNSA. The ends lost 5 bases at V and 7 bases at J; junction bases unmatched: 4. The DNA for the CDR3 is TGTGCCAGCAGCCCTTGGACAGGTGAAGCTTTCTTT. Protein product: CASSPWTGEAFF.

This clone was found many times. This rearrangement joins TRBV27 to TRBJ2-1; D possibly corresponds to TRBD1 (7 bases). This CDR3 is built from 14 residues. Germline V CDR1 and CDR2: MNHEY, SMNVEV (reference sequence). Trimming pared 6 bases from V and 7 bases from J, leaving 16 bases between. The CDR3 here is CASRYSEGANEQFF. The CDR3, as DNA: TGTGCCAGCAGATACTCGGAGGGGGCGAATGAGCAGTTCTTC.

The V gene is TRBV2, the J gene TRBJ2-1; 7 nucleotides match TRBD2. The junction had 8 bases not matched to a gene; V was cut back by 4 bases and J by 2 bases. Germline CDR1 and CDR2: SNHLY and FYNNEI. The CDR3 extends over 16 amino acids. CDR3 sequence: CASSGLAGGAYNEQFF. The CDR3 region has the DNA TGTGCCAGCAGTGGACTAGCCGGCGGGGCCTACAATGAGCAGTTCTTC.

The V and J genes are TRBV9 and TRBJ1-2; D is unresolved. Trimming removed 0 bases from V and 3 bases from J, with 12 bases in between. The germline gives CDR1 SGDLS, CDR2 YYNGEE. The CDR3 extends over 15 amino acids. In nucleotides, the CDR3 is TGTGCCAGCAGCGTAGCGGCGAAGGAGGACTATGGCTACACCTTC. Translating gives CASSVAAKEDYGYTF.

The V gene is TRBV28, the J gene TRBJ1-6, with unresolved D. Germline lookup yields CDR1 MDHEN and CDR2 SYDVKM. Trimming took off 7 bases at V and 10 bases at J, with 14 bases between the two ends. The CDR3 runs to 13 residues. The CDR3 DNA reads as TGTGCCAGCAACTCCCGGGGTAGGTCACCCCTCCACTTT. Its protein is CASNSRGRSPLHF.

This clone turned up a few times. V is TRBV19 and J is TRBJ1-2, with D unclear. The V end was cut by 7 bases, the J end by 8 bases, with 14 bases between. The CDR3 consists of 12 residues. CDR1 LNHDA and CDR2 SQIVND come from the germline V gene (reference sequence). CDR3 sequence (DNA): TGTGCCAGTAAAAGGTCGGCGGGAGGCTACACCTTC. This encodes CASKRSAGGYTF. Together with reference TRBV19 and TRBJ1-2, the CDR3 gives the full variable domain: DGGITQSPKYLFRKEGQNVTLSCEQNLNHDAMYWYRQDPGQGLRLIYYSQIVNDFQKGDIAEGYSVSREKKESFPLTVTSAQKNPTAFYLCASKRSAGGYTFGSGTRLTVV.

The chain links TRBV11-3 to TRBJ2-3; perhaps TRBD2 as D (7 bases). Between the trimmed V and J ends, which lost 5 bases and 5 bases, there was a span of 20 bases. Germline V gene lookup returns CDR1 SGHNT and CDR2 YENEEA. CDR3 length: 16 amino acids. This CDR3 reads CASSQEGGLAGDTQYF. CDR3 bases: TGTGCCAGCAGCCAAGAGGGGGGATTAGCGGGAGATACGCAGTATTTT.

The chain is built from TRBV5-4 and TRBJ2-5; 12 nucleotides line up with TRBD2. The germline gives CDR1 SGHNT, CDR2 YYREEE (reference sequence). This CDR3 has 16 residues. V was pared by 4 bases and J by 5 bases, with 9 bases of the junction left unmatched. For the CDR3, the DNA is TGTGCCAGCAGCCTCAGGACTAGCGGGGTTTTGGAGACCCAGTACTTC. Translated: CASSLRTSGVLETQYF.

This clone was observed a few times. The J gene is TRBJ2-7, the V gene TRBV29-1; D not resolved. The CDR3 spans 11 residues. Per germline, CDR1 SQVTM and CDR2 ANQGSEA. Trimming removed 4 bases at V and 6 bases at J, with 10 bases between. The CDR3 DNA reads TGCAGCGTTGGAGGTATCTCCGAGCAGTACTTC. Protein product: CSVGGISEQYF.

This clone was found once. The chain uses TRBV5-1 and TRBJ2-7; 8 positions match TRBD1. The germline gives CDR1 SGHRS, CDR2 YFSETQ. J was trimmed by 2 bases and V by 4 bases; bases with no gene match: 5. CDR3 length equals 14 residues. DNA for the CDR3: TGCGCCAGCAGCCAGGGGACAGGAACCTACGAGCAGTACTTC. This codes for CASSQGTGTYEQYF.

CDR3 in amino acids: CASSGGLTGELFF. The CDR3 coding sequence is TGTGCCAGCAGCGGTGGGCTCACCGGGGAGCTGTTTTTT. The V and J genes are TRBV11-3 and TRBJ2-2; D remains ambiguous. This CDR3 is built from 13 residues. The germline V and J ends were trimmed by 5 bases and 4 bases, with 8 bases remaining between them. Germline CDR1 and CDR2: SGHNT and YENEEA.